The 27 T cell receptor beta chains presented below share a single source sample, sequenced in a study of metastatic and nonmetastatic thyroid tumors. Treatment of any kind had been given to no patient before thyroid surgery. From the PCR reads, TCRdb re-called clones with MiXCR. This sample has approximately 16,000 clones, with approximately 30% found just once. The sequencing input was tumor tissue. Receptor source: a male donor with papillary thyroid cancer or a benign thyroid nodule (not recorded which). Some clones in this sample may be carry-over from other donors' samples.

In this sample, this clone turned up once. The chain is built from TRBV11-3 and TRBJ1-1; D uncertain. The CDR3 is 13 amino acids. Germline-derived CDR1 and CDR2 are SGHNT and YENEEA. The V and J ends lost 1 base and 5 bases respectively, with 8 bases between them. The CDR3 bases are TGTGCCAGCAGCTTAGGACCTTTGACTGAAGCTTTCTTT. Its protein is CASSLGPLTEAFF.

The chain is built from TRBV20-1 and TRBJ2-1; D not resolved. The CDR3 extends over 13 amino acids. Between the trimmed V and J ends, which lost 0 bases and 4 bases, there was a span of 7 bases. Germline loops: CDR1 DFQATT, CDR2 SNEGSKA (reference sequence). The CDR3 is CSARDLSYNEQFF. The CDR3 DNA reads TGCAGTGCTAGAGATCTCTCGTACAATGAGCAGTTCTTC.

The V and J genes are TRBV30 and TRBJ2-7; no firm D call. The CDR3 is 11 residues long. Germline V gene lookup returns CDR1 GTSNPN and CDR2 SVGIG (reference sequence). V lost 3 bases and J 5 bases, leaving 8 bases between the germline ends. CDR3 amino acids: CAWSRINEQYF. CDR3 DNA sequence: TGTGCCTGGAGCAGGATCAACGAGCAGTACTTC.

This clone was found a few times. V usage is TRBV5-1 and J usage is TRBJ1-2; 9 bases are shared with TRBD1. This CDR3 has 15 residues. The ends lost 3 bases at V and 5 bases at J; junction bases unmatched: 8. The V gene's germline CDR1 is SGHRS and CDR2 YFSETQ. CDR3 amino acids: CASSYADRGSYGYTF. DNA of the CDR3: TGCGCCAGCAGCTACGCGGACAGGGGTTCATATGGCTACACCTTC.

This clone was found many times. DNA for the CDR3: TGCGCCAGCAGTCCGGGACAGGGGACAGAGACCCAGTACTTC. Its translation is CASSPGQGTETQYF. V is TRBV10-1 and J is TRBJ2-5; 10 bases align to TRBD1. The trim removed 5 bases at V and 4 bases at J, leaving 4 bases unmatched. Germline assignment: CDR1 WNHNN and CDR2 SYGVQD (reference sequence). The length of the CDR3 is 14 residues.

The chain has TRBV5-1 and TRBJ2-7, with D possibly being TRBD1 or TRBD2 (5 bases each). In germline, CDR1 is SGHRS, CDR2 YFSETQ. V was cut by 0 bases and J by 4 bases, with 14 bases left in between. The CDR3 runs to 15 residues. This CDR3 reads CASSLGDLEVYEQYF. In nucleotides, the CDR3 is TGCGCCAGCAGCTTGGGGGACCTCGAGGTTTACGAGCAGTACTTC.

This clone rates as medium-sized (0.01 to 0.1%). The rearrangement links TRBV11-3 to TRBJ2-2; TRBD2 might be the D (5 bases). The CDR3 is made up of 12 amino acids. Trimming removed 3 bases at V and 9 bases at J, with 8 bases between. From germline, CDR1 is SGHNT and CDR2 YENEEA. CDR3: CASSFTRWELFF. The CDR3 region has the DNA TGTGCCAGCAGCTTTACTAGGTGGGAGCTGTTTTTT.

The chain links TRBV27 to TRBJ2-3; D possibly corresponds to TRBD2 (5 bases). Germline loops: CDR1 MNHEY, CDR2 SMNVEV (reference sequence). CDR3 length equals 14 residues. V lost 6 bases and J lost 5, with 15 bases in between. This chain's CDR3 is CASSPRVSVDTQYF. The CDR3 DNA reads as TGTGCCAGCAGCCCCCGGGTTAGCGTAGATACGCAGTATTTT.

This clone was observed at least ten times. The J gene is TRBJ1-5, the V gene TRBV20-1; the D is unclear. Germline V gene lookup returns CDR1 DFQATT and CDR2 SNEGSKA (reference sequence). Trimming stripped 5 bases from V and 2 bases from J, with 16 bases between. CDR3 length: 15 residues. CDR3 bases: TGCAGTGCTCTGGCCCACTATGGGGGCAATCAGCCCCAGCATTTT. This codes for CSALAHYGGNQPQHF.

This clone was seen ten or more times. V gene TRBV6-1 combines with J gene TRBJ1-1; unclear D gene. The V end lost 7 bases, the J end lost 8 bases, and 14 bases lay between the germline ends. In germline, CDR1 is MNHNS, CDR2 SASEGT. There are 12 residues in the CDR3. The CDR3, as DNA: TGTGCCAGCATCCCACCTAGGGTCGAAGCTTTCTTT. Its protein is CASIPPRVEAFF.

The rearrangement joins TRBV5-5 to TRBJ2-7; 8 nucleotides align to TRBD1. The CDR3 extends over 13 amino acids. J lost 12 bases, V lost 4 bases, and 12 bases had no gene match. CDR1 is SGHKS and CDR2 is YYEKEE in the germline V gene (reference sequence). The DNA for the CDR3 is TGTGCCAGCAGCCCCACCTTGACAGGGGTAAGGTACTTC. It is translated as CASSPTLTGVRYF.

The sample holds many counts of this clone. The rearrangement links TRBV7-6 to TRBJ1-1, with D unclear. Germline CDR1 reads SGHVS; CDR2 reads FNYEAQ. Trimming took off 2 bases at V and 3 bases at J, with 13 bases between the two ends. The CDR3 covers 15 residues. CDR3 nucleotide sequence: TGTGCCAGCAGCTTAAAGTGGTTAAGGGACACTGAAGCTTTCTTT. Encoded protein: CASSLKWLRDTEAFF.

Judged by abundance, this clone is medium-sized. The V gene is TRBV11-2, the J gene TRBJ2-7; TRBD2 is a possible D gene (5 bases). Germline V gene lookup returns CDR1 SGHAT and CDR2 FQNNGV. The V end lost 1 base, the J end lost 4 bases, and 17 bases lay between the germline ends. This CDR3 contains 16 residues. The CDR3 is CASSLVFSYGNYEQYF. CDR3 nucleotides: TGTGCCAGCAGCTTAGTATTCTCTTACGGGAATTACGAGCAGTACTTC. Supplemented by reference TRBV11-2 and TRBJ2-7, the full variable domain reads EAGVAQSPRYKIIEKRQSVAFWCNPISGHATLYWYQQILGQGPKLLIQFQNNGVVDDSQLPKDRFSAERLKGVDSTLKIQPAKLEDSAVYLCASSLVFSYGNYEQYFGPGTRLTVT.

About this clone: One end of the junction is discordant with germline, which a read error may explain. The sample holds other DNA sequences that translate to the same CDR3. The chain uses TRBV7-2 and TRBJ2-5, with TRBD2 matching over 13 bases. There are 17 residues in the CDR3. Germline V lookup: CDR1 SGHTA, CDR2 FQGNSA. In nucleotides, the CDR3 is TGTGCCAGCAGCAAAGGGACTAGCGGGACATACCAAGAGACCCAATACTTC. It yields the protein CASSKGTSGTYQETQYF.

This clone was counted only a few times. The chain uses TRBV19 and TRBJ2-7; D is ambiguous. The germline V gene has CDR1 LNHDA and CDR2 SQIVND (reference sequence). The CDR3 spans 13 residues. The ends were cut back, 4 bases at V and 5 bases at J, with 12 bases in the middle. The CDR3 region has the DNA TGTGCCAGTAGTACCCCGGAACGGGACGAGCAGTACTTC. Amino acids: CASSTPERDEQYF.

This clone was seen only a few times. V and J are TRBV6-1 and TRBJ2-2; D gene unclear. The CDR3 sequence is 13 residues long. Germline V gene sequence: CDR1 MNHNS, CDR2 SASEGT. Deletions cut 2 bases from V and 6 bases from J, with 7 bases between. The CDR3 coding sequence is TGTGCCAGCAGTGAACCCCCCTCCGGGGAGCTGTTTTTT. It yields the protein CASSEPPSGELFF.

This clone is classed as large. This chain joins TRBV20-1 and TRBJ2-3; unclear D gene. In germline, CDR1 is DFQATT, CDR2 SNEGSKA (reference sequence). This CDR3 has 15 residues. Trimming stripped 3 bases from V and 2 bases from J, with 15 bases between. This CDR3 reads CSASWPDLFTDTQYF. As DNA, the CDR3 is TGCAGTGCTAGTTGGCCGGATCTTTTCACAGATACGCAGTATTTT.

The table lists this clone with a few counts. The V and J genes are TRBV28 and TRBJ2-7; possibly TRBD2 for D (6 bases). Trimming took 10 bases from V and 4 from J, leaving 14 bases between them. The germline V gene encodes CDR1 MDHEN and CDR2 SYDVKM. The CDR3 loop spans 12 amino acids. This CDR3 is CATYLGGYEQYF. The DNA of the CDR3 is TGTGCCACCTACTTGGGGGGTTACGAGCAGTACTTC.

The table lists this clone with many counts. This chain connects TRBV18 to TRBJ1-2, with D possibly matching TRBD1 (5 bases). V was pared by 3 bases and J by 3 bases, with 17 bases between. Germline V gives CDR1 KGHSH, CDR2 LQKENI. There are 16 residues in the CDR3. DNA for the CDR3: TGTGCCAGCTCACCCACAGGCGCCTATCATGACTATGGCTACACCTTC. Protein: CASSPTGAYHDYGYTF.

This clone was seen ten or more times. The chain employs TRBV7-2 and TRBJ1-3; D is possibly TRBD1 (5 bases). The germline V and J ends were trimmed by 4 bases and 4 bases, with 11 bases remaining between them. This CDR3 is 14 amino acids long. Germline values: CDR1 SGHTA, CDR2 FQGNSA. In DNA, the CDR3 is TGTGCCAGCAGCTACGGGACGTTCGGAAACACCATATATTTT. It specifies CASSYGTFGNTIYF. Full variable domain (missing parts from reference TRBV7-2 and TRBJ1-3): GAGVSQSPSNKVTEKGKDVELRCDPISGHTALYWYRQSLGQGLEFLIYFQGNSAPDKSGLPSDRFSAERTGGSVSTLTIQRTQQEDSAVYLCASSYGTFGNTIYFGEGSWLTVV.

This clone showed up many times. The chain couples TRBV27 to TRBJ1-4; D is unclear. The CDR3 runs to 15 residues. In germline, CDR1 is MNHEY, CDR2 SMNVEV (reference sequence). V lost 3 bases, J lost 7 bases, and 15 bases lay in between. CDR3 nucleotides: TGTGCCAGCAGTTTCACGCCCGCTACCCTTGAAAAACTGTTTTTT. This encodes CASSFTPATLEKLFF.

The chain employs TRBV6-1 and TRBJ2-7; TRBD2 might be the D (5 bases). This CDR3 has 13 residues. V was clipped by 6 bases and J by 5 bases, with 14 bases between them. Germline V gives CDR1 MNHNS, CDR2 SASEGT. CDR3 DNA sequence: TGTGCCAGCAGCCGGTACGGGGTCCACGAGCAGTACTTC. It translates to CASSRYGVHEQYF.

The table lists this clone with many counts. This rearrangement joins TRBV20-1 to TRBJ2-7; possible D gene TRBD2, 5 bases. The CDR3 length is 13 residues. V was cut by 3 bases and J by 3 bases, with 12 bases left in between. CDR1 DFQATT and CDR2 SNEGSKA come from the germline V gene (reference sequence). The CDR3 region has the DNA TGCAGTGCTAGCGCGGAGGACCTCTACGAGCAGTACTTC. Its protein is CSASAEDLYEQYF.

This clone has only a few counts. The rearrangement joins TRBV4-1 to TRBJ2-7; D may be TRBD2 (6 bases). The V end was cut by 2 bases, the J end by 0 bases, with 23 bases between. Germline lookup yields CDR1 MGHRA and CDR2 YSYEKL. The CDR3 totals 19 residues. CDR3 loop: CASSQIFTSGLPSSYEQYF. CDR3 sequence (DNA): TGCGCCAGCAGCCAAATTTTTACATCGGGACTTCCGAGCTCCTACGAGCAGTACTTC.

This clone was observed a handful of times. The chain has TRBV9 and TRBJ2-7; D may be TRBD1 (5 bases). The CDR3 has 13 residues. V gave up 4 bases and J gave up 2 bases, with 10 bases separating them. CDR1 and CDR2 from the germline V gene are SGDLS and YYNGEE. CDR3 sequence: CASSSETAYEQYF. For the CDR3, the DNA is TGTGCCAGCAGCTCCGAGACAGCCTACGAGCAGTACTTC.

V and J are TRBV18 and TRBJ2-7; 9 bases are shared with TRBD1. Germline CDR1 KGHSH, CDR2 LQKENI. Trimming at V came to 6 bases and at J to 7 bases, leaving 7 bases not matched to a gene. CDR3 length equals 13 residues. This CDR3 is CASSPGTGWEQYF. The CDR3 region has the DNA TGTGCCAGCTCGCCCGGGACAGGGTGGGAGCAGTACTTC.

The chain uses TRBV6-1 and TRBJ2-5; 10 positions match TRBD2. The CDR3 length is 16 residues. Germline V CDR1 and CDR2: MNHNS, SASEGT. Losses at the gene ends were 7 bases for V and 4 bases for J; bases not matched to a gene: 12. CDR3 amino acids: CASNSPERGGLETQYF. The DNA of the CDR3 is TGTGCCAGCAACTCTCCCGAGCGGGGGGGCCTAGAGACCCAGTACTTC.